Listed here are 27 T cell receptor beta chains from one sample, sequenced in a study of T cell repertoires in cytomegalovirus infection. TCRdb called the reads again in MiXCR, with one record for every CDR3 protein. This sample has around 530,000 distinct CDR3 sequences, with 16% found just once. The sample was CD8+ T cells from PBMCs. These receptors were obtained from a human donor in good health (CMV status not recorded). Some clones in this sample may be carry-over from other donors' samples.

This clonotype has a count of ten or more. V and J are TRBV6-5 and TRBJ2-1; 11 positions match TRBD1. Germline V gene sequence: CDR1 MNHEY, CDR2 SVGAGI. V lost 2 bases and J lost 4; bases outside the gene matches: 1. The CDR3 has 15 amino acids. CDR3 loop: CASSYGTGGYNEQFF. CDR3 nucleotide sequence: TGTGCCAGCAGTTACGGGACAGGGGGTTACAATGAGCAGTTCTTC.

This clonotype was observed a few times. The CDR3 reads CASSLPSGGDNYGYTF. The CDR3 DNA sequence: TGCGCCAGCAGCTTGCCCTCAGGGGGCGATAACTATGGCTACACCTTC. The chain couples TRBV5-1 to TRBJ1-2; 8 nucleotides line up with TRBD1. This CDR3 has 16 residues. CDR1 is SGHRS and CDR2 is YFSETQ in the germline V gene. V lost 1 base, J lost 1 base, and 6 bases stayed unmatched.

This clonotype was observed at least ten times. The V call is TRBV12-3 or TRBV12-4, the J call TRBJ2-7, with no clear D. V lost 1 base and J 3 bases, leaving 7 bases between the germline ends. The CDR3 has 13 amino acids. The CDR3 sequence: CASSLGSLYEQYF. The DNA of the CDR3 is TGTGCCAGCAGTTTAGGTTCGCTCTACGAGCAGTACTTC.

The chain recombines TRBV4-1 with TRBJ2-1; 9 nucleotides match TRBD1. The length of the CDR3 is 15 residues. Germline V CDR1 and CDR2: MGHRA, YSYEKL. Trimming cost V 3 bases and J 4 bases; bases outside gene matches: 4. The CDR3 region is CASSQRTGAYNEQFF. The CDR3 coding sequence is TGCGCCAGCAGCCAGAGGACAGGGGCTTACAATGAGCAGTTCTTC.

With respect to this clonotype: Likely a read error: the CDR3 ends without its conserved phenylalanine or tryptophan. CDR3 in amino acids: CASSLNAGVVQYL. CDR3 nucleotide sequence: TGTGCCAGCAGCTTAAATGCAGGGGTCGTGCAGTACTTA. The chain joins TRBV7-6 to TRBJ2-7, with a tentative D call TRBD1 (6 bases). The CDR3 is 13 residues long. V gave up 2 bases and J gave up 9 bases, with 14 bases separating them. CDR1 and CDR2 from the germline V gene are SGHVS and FNYEAQ.

This chain joins TRBV29-1 and TRBJ2-2; D uncertain. This CDR3 region has 14 residues. Per the germline V gene, CDR1 is SQVTM and CDR2 is ANQGSEA. V dropped 7 bases and J dropped 6 bases, with 18 bases sitting between them. The CDR3 loop is CSAGPGSVAGELFF. The CDR3, as DNA: TGCAGCGCCGGTCCAGGAAGCGTGGCCGGGGAGCTGTTTTTT.

This chain joins TRBV27 and TRBJ1-1; D might be TRBD1 (6 bases). The CDR3 sequence is 13 residues long. The ends were cut back, 3 bases at V and 6 bases at J, with 11 bases in the middle. Germline V lookup: CDR1 MNHEY, CDR2 SMNVEV (reference sequence). The CDR3 loop reads CASSFSGAAEAFF. CDR3 in DNA: TGTGCCAGCAGTTTTTCAGGGGCGGCTGAAGCTTTCTTT.

The rearrangement links TRBV19 to TRBJ1-2; maybe TRBD1 (5 bases). V was clipped by 5 bases and J by 8 bases, with 30 bases between them. Germline CDR1 reads LNHDA; CDR2 reads SQIVND (reference sequence). There are 18 residues in the CDR3. CDR3 amino acids: CASSSGIGRRQLLEGYTF. CDR3 DNA: TGTGCCAGTAGTTCTGGCATAGGGAGGAGACAGCTTTTGGAGGGCTACACCTTC.

Comment on this clonotype: Being one base from a much bigger clone, this may be a read error. The conserved final phenylalanine or tryptophan is absent from the CDR3, which likely points to a read error. The chain is built from TRBV12-5 and TRBJ2-6; D is undetermined. The CDR3 has 16 amino acids. Germline CDR1 LGHNT, CDR2 FRNRAP. V shed 6 bases and J shed 9 bases, with 21 bases lying between them. DNA for the CDR3: TGTGCTAGTGGCCCAAGTCAAAAATCGCCGGACAACGTCCTGACTTTA. Translation: CASGPSQKSPDNVLTL.

A note on this clonotype: This may stem from a read error, because a much larger clone lies one nucleotide away. The V gene is TRBV4-1, the J gene TRBJ2-7; 13 bases are a match to TRBD2. CDR1 and CDR2 (germline): MGHRA, YSYEKL. The CDR3 is 15 residues long. V lost 1 base to trimming and J lost 4 bases; unmatched junction nucleotides: 1. The CDR3 reads CASSQGGLAGYEQYF. The CDR3 DNA follows: TGCGCCAGCAGCCAAGGGGGACTAGCGGGGTACGAGCAGTACTTC.

This clonotype was seen at least ten times. The rearrangement links TRBV7-8 to TRBJ2-1; D gene ambiguous. V gave up 5 bases and J gave up 9 bases, with 8 bases separating them. The CDR3 extends over 11 amino acids. The germline V gene encodes CDR1 SGHVS and CDR2 FQNEAQ. The CDR3 spells CASSPSIEQFF. As DNA, the CDR3 is TGTGCCAGCAGCCCAAGCATTGAGCAGTTCTTC.

This clonotype was picked up many times. The chain has TRBV7-9 and TRBJ2-7, with 7 bases fitting TRBD1. This CDR3 spans 15 amino acids. The J segment lost 7 bases and the V segment lost 6 bases, leaving 15 bases of the junction unmatched. Germline V lookup: CDR1 SEHNR, CDR2 FQNEAQ (reference sequence). The CDR3 spells CASSARDSRFGEQYF. The CDR3, as DNA: TGTGCCAGCAGTGCTAGGGACAGTAGATTTGGAGAGCAGTACTTC.

The V call is TRBV14, the J call TRBJ1-1; D is ambiguous. The CDR3 has 13 residues. Trimming left V 2 bases short and J 3 bases short, with 7 bases between. Germline V gene data show CDR1 as SGHDN and CDR2 as FVKESK. CDR3 region: CASSQNEYTEAFF. The CDR3 nucleotides are TGTGCCAGCAGCCAAAACGAATACACTGAAGCTTTCTTT.

Only a few counts were recorded for this clonotype. A much bigger clone sits one base away, suggesting this may be a read error. This chain connects TRBV7-3 to TRBJ2-5, with D perhaps matching TRBD1 (6 bases). Trimming pared 3 bases from V and 4 bases from J, leaving 9 bases between. The length of the CDR3 is 13 residues. Germline V gene sequence: CDR1 SGHTA, CDR2 FQGTGA. The CDR3, as DNA: TGTGCCAGCAGCTTCGGCAGGGGAGAGACCCAGTACTTC. Protein: CASSFGRGETQYF.

This clonotype was counted many times. This chain joins TRBV7-3 and TRBJ2-1; 11 bases map to TRBD2. Germline V gene sequence: CDR1 SGHTA, CDR2 FQGTGA. The junction had 3 bases not matched to a gene; V was cut back by 0 bases and J by 2 bases. This CDR3 spans 17 amino acids. CDR3 protein: CASSLTGSGRAYNEQFF. The CDR3 DNA sequence: TGTGCCAGCAGCTTAACGGGTAGCGGGAGGGCCTACAATGAGCAGTTCTTC.

This clonotype was observed a few times. The chain uses TRBV30 and TRBJ2-1, with a tentative D call TRBD2 (6 bases). The CDR3 loop spans 12 amino acids. CDR1 is GTSNPN, CDR2 SVGIG, per germline (reference sequence). CDR3 sequence reads: CASGGSGKEQFF. CDR3 bases: TGTGCTAGCGGAGGGTCGGGGAAGGAGCAGTTCTTC.

This clonotype was recorded a few times. J is TRBJ2-5 and V is TRBV7-9; no reliable D call. Germline CDR1 is SEHNR and CDR2 is FQNEAQ (reference sequence). CDR3 length equals 13 residues. Trimming shortened V by 5 bases and J by 5 bases, and 12 bases separated the two germline ends. The CDR3 region has the DNA TGTGCCAGCAGCCCTACTTTTGAGGAGACCCAGTACTTC. Protein sequence: CASSPTFEETQYF.

This clonotype was seen at least ten times. The rearrangement joins TRBV6-1 to TRBJ1-4; D not certain. The CDR3 is made up of 15 amino acids. Trimming shortened V by 0 bases and J by 8 bases, and 13 bases separated the two germline ends. In germline, CDR1 is MNHNS, CDR2 SASEGT. CDR3 loop: CASSEARRAWEKLFF. CDR3 bases: TGTGCCAGCAGTGAAGCGCGGAGGGCTTGGGAAAAACTGTTTTTT.

There are a few counts of this clonotype. This rearrangement joins TRBV28 to TRBJ2-3, with 13 positions matching TRBD2. V was clipped by 5 bases and J by 2 bases; unmatched bases: 10. CDR1 and CDR2 from the germline V gene are MDHEN and SYDVKM. This CDR3 has 18 residues. The CDR3 DNA is TGTGCCAGCAGTCCCGGGACTAGCGGGGCCTGGGTCACAGATACGCAGTATTTT. Translating gives CASSPGTSGAWVTDTQYF. Using reference TRBV28 and TRBJ2-3 for the parts outside the CDR3, the full variable domain is DVKVTQSSRYLVKRTGEKVFLECVQDMDHENMFWYRQDPGLGLRLIYFSYDVKMKEKGDIPEGYSVSREKKERFSLILESASTNQTSMYLCASSPGTSGAWVTDTQYFGPGTRLTVL.

This clonotype was found many times. This chain joins TRBV11-2 and TRBJ1-1; no reliable D call. This CDR3 spans 13 amino acids. V lost 3 bases and J lost 5, with 10 bases in between. Germline lookup yields CDR1 SGHAT and CDR2 FQNNGV. This chain's CDR3 is CASSFEDGTEAFF. Here the CDR3 DNA reads TGTGCCAGCAGCTTTGAGGACGGGACTGAAGCTTTCTTT.

This clonotype was counted at least ten times. The rearrangement joins TRBV12-3 or TRBV12-4 to TRBJ2-2; D is unclear. The CDR3 covers 17 residues. V was cut by 1 base and J by 0 bases, with 12 bases left in between. In DNA form, the CDR3 reads TGTGCCAGCAGTTTAGACCCGAGTTATACGAACACCGGGGAGCTGTTTTTT. Protein sequence: CASSLDPSYTNTGELFF.

The V call is TRBV2, the J call TRBJ2-5, with TRBD1 as a possible D gene (5 bases). The germline gives CDR1 SNHLY, CDR2 FYNNEI. The CDR3 sequence is 17 residues long. Trimming shortened V by 2 bases and J by 2 bases, and 18 bases separated the two germline ends. The chain's CDR3 is CASSETRLGAVQETQYF. DNA of the CDR3: TGTGCCAGCAGTGAAACCCGCCTTGGGGCCGTACAAGAGACCCAGTACTTC.

This clonotype was observed many times. This sequence joins TRBV11-2 and TRBJ2-7; 7 bases are shared with TRBD1. Germline V gives CDR1 SGHAT, CDR2 FQNNGV. The CDR3 consists of 12 residues. J gave up 8 bases and V 3 bases, and 4 bases lay outside the gene matches. This CDR3 reads CASSFDRDQQYF. The CDR3 bases are TGTGCCAGCAGCTTCGACAGGGATCAGCAGTACTTC. Full variable domain (outside the CDR3, taken from reference TRBV11-2 and TRBJ2-7): EAGVAQSPRYKIIEKRQSVAFWCNPISGHATLYWYQQILGQGPKLLIQFQNNGVVDDSQLPKDRFSAERLKGVDSTLKIQPAKLEDSAVYLCASSFDRDQQYFGPGTRLTVT.

This clonotype was observed at least ten times. CDR3 protein: CASSSPGSSYEQYF. The CDR3 DNA follows: TGTGCCAGCAGCTCCCCGGGTAGCTCCTACGAGCAGTACTTC. The chain links TRBV5-4 to TRBJ2-7; D unresolved. Germline V lookup: CDR1 SGHNT, CDR2 YYREEE (reference sequence). Trimming stripped 3 bases from V and 0 bases from J, with 10 bases between. CDR3 length equals 14 residues.

At least ten counts were recorded for this clonotype. J is TRBJ1-2 and V is TRBV7-6, with D possibly matching TRBD1 (5 bases). CDR3 length equals 14 residues. Germline CDR1 reads SGHVS; CDR2 reads FNYEAQ. V shed 1 base and J shed 3 bases, with 9 bases lying between them. As DNA, the CDR3 is TGTGCCAGCAGCTTAGAAACGGGGGACTATGGCTACACCTTC. Translating gives CASSLETGDYGYTF. The whole variable domain, filled in from reference TRBV7-6 and TRBJ1-2, reads GAGVSQSPRYKVTKRGQDVALRCDPISGHVSLYWYRQALGQGPEFLTYFNYEAQQDKSGLPNDRFSAERPEGSISTLTIQRTEQRDSAMYRCASSLETGDYGYTFGSGTRLTVV.

This clonotype was observed at least ten times. The J gene is TRBJ2-4, the V gene TRBV28; possibly TRBD2 for D (7 bases). The CDR3 loop spans 15 amino acids. Germline loops: CDR1 MDHEN, CDR2 SYDVKM. The V and J ends lost 5 bases and 10 bases respectively, with 21 bases between them. The CDR3 is CASSQTGRGGRIQYF. CDR3 bases: TGTGCCAGCAGTCAAACAGGGCGCGGGGGTAGGATTCAGTACTTC.

V usage is TRBV11-2 and J usage is TRBJ2-6, with TRBD1 matching 9 bases. The CDR3 contains 15 residues. From germline, CDR1 is SGHAT and CDR2 FQNNGV. With 7 bases clipped from V and 15 bases from J, the junction kept 16 bases outside the gene matches. In DNA, the CDR3 is TGTGCCAGCACGATAAGGGGACAGGGACTAAGGGGCCTGACTTTC. It is translated as CASTIRGQGLRGLTF.